The 27 T cell receptor beta chains in this list originate from one sample, sequenced in a study of blood T cell repertoires in COVID-19. Sequencing used immunoSEQ multiplex PCR; TCRdb keeps in-frame clones, though not all of them. The sample lists roughly 250,000 clones, around 87% occurring once. Sequencing was carried out using PBMCs or T cells enriched from blood (not recorded which). These receptors originate from a woman aged 45-60 years who had recovered from COVID-19.

The rearrangement joins TRBV21-1 to TRBJ2-2; the table names TRBD1, a call not compared with the DNA. TRBV21-1 is described as a pseudogene. The CDR3 loop spans 18 amino acids. CDR3 sequence: CASSKTEGAQGTTGELFF. The CDR3 DNA reads as TGTGCCAGCAGCAAAACGGAGGGGGCACAGGGGACGACCGGGGAGCTGTTTTTT.

The chain links TRBV5-1 to TRBJ2-2, with D possibly being TRBD2 (5 bases). The length of the CDR3 is 16 residues. Trimming left V 1 base short and J 0 bases short, with 10 bases between. Germline loops: CDR1 SGHRS, CDR2 YFSETQ. CDR3: CASSLSSDSNTGELFF. The CDR3 bases are TGCGCCAGCAGCTTGAGTAGCGACTCGAACACCGGGGAGCTGTTTTTT. The full variable domain, completed using reference TRBV5-1 and TRBJ2-2, is KAGVTQTPRYLIKTRGQQVTLSCSPISGHRSVSWYQQTPGQGLQFLFEYFSETQRNKGNFPGRFSGRQFSNSRSEMNVSTLELGDSALYLCASSLSSDSNTGELFFGEGSRLTVL.

The DNA of the CDR3 is TGTGCCTGGAGTAGCGACGGGGGGGGAACCCAGTACTTC. Translated, it gives CAWSSDGGGTQYF. The chain carries TRBV30 and TRBJ2-5, with 8 bases that match TRBD2. The CDR3 is 13 residues long. Germline CDR1 and CDR2: GTSNPN and SVGIG (reference sequence). V was pared by 2 bases and J by 8 bases, with 7 bases of the junction left unmatched.

The chain couples TRBV2 to TRBJ2-7; D is perhaps TRBD2 (6 bases). The CDR3 has 11 amino acids. Germline-derived CDR1 and CDR2 are SNHLY and FYNNEI. The V and J ends lost 2 bases and 13 bases respectively, with 12 bases between them. The CDR3 sequence is CASSEIRDCYF. CDR3 nucleotides: TGTGCCAGCAGTGAAATCCGGGACTGTTACTTC. The full variable domain, its missing parts supplied by reference TRBV2 and TRBJ2-7, is EPEVTQTPSHQVTQMGQEVILRCVPISNHLYFYWYRQILGQKVEFLVSFYNNEISEKSEIFDDQFSVERPDGSNFTLKIRSTKLEDSAMYFCASSEIRDCYFGPGTRLTVT.

The chain joins TRBV2 to TRBJ2-3, with 9 positions matching TRBD2. J gave up 2 bases and V 7 bases, and 13 bases lay outside the gene matches. This CDR3 has 17 amino acids. Germline-derived CDR1 and CDR2 are SNHLY and FYNNEI. The CDR3 coding sequence is TGTGCCAGCAACGGAAGGTCTCTAGCGGGAACCACAGATACGCAGTATTTT. Its protein is CASNGRSLAGTTDTQYF.

This chain joins TRBV6-5 and TRBJ1-5; the match to TRBD1 covers 8 bases. The CDR3 totals 15 residues. The trim removed 5 bases at V and 3 bases at J, leaving 6 bases unmatched. In germline, CDR1 is MNHEY, CDR2 SVGAGI. The CDR3 sequence: CASSTGTGLNQPQHF. The CDR3 DNA sequence: TGTGCCAGCAGTACTGGGACAGGCCTCAATCAGCCCCAGCATTTT.

This chain joins TRBV18 and TRBJ2-7, with TRBD1 matching 10 bases. This CDR3 spans 15 amino acids. Germline CDR1 is KGHSH and CDR2 is LQKENI. V shed 2 bases, J shed 5 bases, and the junction held 6 bases outside the gene matches. The CDR3 protein is CASSPGTGVRDEQYF. CDR3 in DNA: TGTGCCAGCTCACCAGGGACAGGGGTCAGGGACGAGCAGTACTTC. Filled out from reference TRBV18 and TRBJ2-7, the complete variable domain reads NAGVMQNPRHLVRRRGQEARLRCSPMKGHSHVYWYRQLPEEGLKFMVYLQKENIIDESGMPKERFSAEFPKEGPSILRIQQVVRGDSAAYFCASSPGTGVRDEQYFGPGTRLTVT.

This sequence joins TRBV11-3 and TRBJ2-1; possibly TRBD2 for D (5 bases). Germline V gene data show CDR1 as SGHNT and CDR2 as YENEEA. Deletions cut 4 bases from V and 10 bases from J, with 23 bases between. The length of the CDR3 is 16 residues. In nucleotides, the CDR3 is TGTGCCAGCAGCTCCACGATCGGGCTAGCCGTCGGGGAGCAGTTCTTC. It encodes CASSSTIGLAVGEQFF. Together with reference TRBV11-3 and TRBJ2-1, the CDR3 gives the full variable domain: EAGVVQSPRYKIIEKKQPVAFWCNPISGHNTLYWYLQNLGQGPELLIRYENEEAVDDSQLPKDRFSAERLKGVDSTLKIQPAELGDSAVYLCASSSTIGLAVGEQFFGPGTRLTVL.

In nucleotides, the CDR3 is TGTGCCAGCACCCCGGGACAGGCCACCCGGATGAACACTGAAGCTTTCTTT. Encoded protein: CASTPGQATRMNTEAFF. The chain combines TRBV2 with TRBJ1-1, with TRBD1 identical over 8 bases. CDR3 length equals 17 residues. Trimming removed 7 bases from V and 0 bases from J; junction bases left unmatched: 13. CDR1 and CDR2 (germline): SNHLY, FYNNEI.

A single count supports this clone. Here the CDR3 DNA reads TGCGCCAGCAGCCACCTCATCTGGGGACACTATAATTCACCCCTCCACTTT. It translates to CASSHLIWGHYNSPLHF. The V gene is TRBV4-1, the J gene TRBJ1-6, with D tentatively TRBD1 (6 bases). CDR1 is MGHRA and CDR2 is YSYEKL in the germline V gene. The CDR3 runs to 17 residues. V was clipped by 3 bases and J by 3 bases, with 15 bases between them.

The chain recombines TRBV5-1 with TRBJ2-7, with 8 bases identical to TRBD1. Germline V gene lookup returns CDR1 SGHRS and CDR2 YFSETQ. This CDR3 spans 15 amino acids. The V segment lost 4 bases and the J segment 1 base; nucleotides outside the gene matches: 7. The CDR3 loop reads CASSLSGTGSYEQYF. The CDR3 DNA reads TGCGCCAGCAGCCTCTCCGGGACAGGTTCCTACGAGCAGTACTTC.

V usage is TRBV3-1 (or the pseudogene TRBV3-2) and J usage is TRBJ2-4; perhaps TRBD1 as D (5 bases). This CDR3 contains 14 residues. Germline CDR1 reads LGHDT; CDR2 reads YNNKEL (reference sequence). Trimming took off 0 bases at V and 9 bases at J, with 12 bases between the two ends. The CDR3, as DNA: TGTGCCAGCAGCCAAGATACAGGATTAGGCATTCAGTACTTC. It translates to CASSQDTGLGIQYF.

The chain has TRBV6-5 and TRBJ2-3; 9 nucleotides align to TRBD2. CDR1 is MNHEY, CDR2 SVGAGI, per germline. The CDR3 length is 15 residues. Trimming removed 3 bases from V and 9 bases from J; junction bases left unmatched: 10. The CDR3 coding sequence is TGTGCCAGCAGTTATGGTGGCGGGAGGGCCGACACGCAGTATTTT. Its translation: CASSYGGGRADTQYF.

The chain carries TRBV27 and TRBJ1-1, with 10 bases that match TRBD1. The CDR3 is made up of 15 amino acids. The V and J ends lost 9 bases and 0 bases, in that order; junction bases with no gene match: 7. Per germline, CDR1 MNHEY and CDR2 SMNVEV (reference sequence). CDR3 residues: CASLRQGAMNTEAFF. CDR3 DNA: TGTGCCAGTCTACGACAGGGGGCCATGAACACTGAAGCTTTCTTT.

The CDR3 DNA reads TGTGCCAGCGCAGAGGACGGGGGGTCTATAGATACGCAGTATTTT. This sequence encodes CASAEDGGSIDTQYF. The chain has TRBV25-1 and TRBJ2-3; 7 nucleotides match TRBD2. The junction had 13 bases not matched to a gene; V was cut back by 8 bases and J by 5 bases. The CDR3 spans 15 residues. Germline values: CDR1 MGHDK, CDR2 SYGVNS.

The J gene is TRBJ1-1, the V gene TRBV25-1, with 8 bases that match TRBD1. The trim removed 1 base at V and 1 base at J, leaving 2 bases unmatched. Germline V CDR1 and CDR2: MGHDK, SYGVNS. The CDR3 is 15 amino acids. In DNA, the CDR3 is TGTGCCAGCAGTGAATCCGGGACAGGGAACACTGAAGCTTTCTTT. Translated, it gives CASSESGTGNTEAFF.

The J gene is TRBJ1-5, the V gene TRBV5-5, with D perhaps matching TRBD1 (6 bases). Germline loops: CDR1 SGHKS, CDR2 YYEKEE (reference sequence). Trimming took 1 base from V and 6 from J, leaving 11 bases between them. The CDR3 is 14 amino acids. CDR3 sequence: CASSLIGGTQPQHF. The CDR3 DNA is TGTGCCAGCAGCTTGATTGGGGGCACTCAGCCCCAGCATTTT.

This sequence joins TRBV18 and TRBJ1-1, with D uncertain. This CDR3 spans 11 amino acids. Deletions cut 5 bases from V and 3 bases from J, with 4 bases between. Germline V lookup: CDR1 KGHSH, CDR2 LQKENI. CDR3 residues: CASSVDTEAFF. DNA for the CDR3: TGTGCCAGCTCAGTAGACACTGAAGCTTTCTTT.

The chain combines TRBV7-9 with TRBJ1-1; the D gene is possibly TRBD1 (5 bases). The CDR3 sequence is 10 residues long. Looked up from germline, CDR1 is SEHNR and CDR2 is FQNEAQ (reference sequence). Trimming shortened V by 11 bases and J by 7 bases, and 11 bases separated the two germline ends. CDR3 in DNA: TGTGCCCCGGGGGGACTTGAAGCTTTCTTT. Translated: CAPGGLEAFF.

J is TRBJ2-5 and V is TRBV2, with 11 bases identical to TRBD2. The CDR3 totals 14 residues. V was pared by 6 bases and J by 5 bases, with 5 bases of the junction left unmatched. Per germline, CDR1 SNHLY and CDR2 FYNNEI. CDR3 nucleotides: TGTGCCAGCAGGGGACTAGCGGCAGGGGAGACCCAGTACTTC. This encodes CASRGLAAGETQYF.

In its sample, this clone was seen once. V is TRBV7-9 and J is TRBJ1-2; TRBD1 matches 8 bases. Germline loops: CDR1 SEHNR, CDR2 FQNEAQ (reference sequence). V shed 4 bases, J shed 0 bases, and the junction held 13 bases outside the gene matches. This CDR3 comprises 18 residues. This CDR3 is CASSSQLRGLYSNYGYTF. CDR3 bases: TGTGCCAGCAGCTCACAGCTCAGGGGGCTTTATTCTAACTATGGCTACACCTTC.

The chain recombines TRBV28 with TRBJ1-4, with D tentatively TRBD1 (5 bases). The germline V gene has CDR1 MDHEN and CDR2 SYDVKM. The CDR3 extends over 16 amino acids. Trimming cost V 1 base and J 8 bases, with 17 bases left between them. CDR3 in amino acids: CASSLFQQDPREKLFF. CDR3 coding DNA: TGTGCCAGCAGTTTATTCCAACAGGATCCTAGGGAAAAACTGTTTTTT.

The chain carries TRBV18 and TRBJ1-3; D ambiguous. The CDR3 runs to 16 residues. Trimming took 5 bases from V and 4 from J, leaving 18 bases between them. The germline V gene has CDR1 KGHSH and CDR2 LQKENI. CDR3 loop: CASSSDQEGVGNTIYF. CDR3 in DNA: TGTGCCAGCTCATCCGATCAGGAGGGAGTAGGAAACACCATATATTTT.

CDR3 DNA: TGCGCCAGCAGTGACGCGGGACAGGCCTACGAGCAGTACTTC. This codes for CASSDAGQAYEQYF. V is TRBV10-2 and J is TRBJ2-7; 8 positions match TRBD1. The ends lost 3 bases at V and 2 bases at J; junction bases unmatched: 3. The germline V gene encodes CDR1 WSHSY and CDR2 SAAADI. CDR3 length: 14 amino acids.

The V and J genes are TRBV28 and TRBJ2-7; 8 bases map to TRBD2. Looked up from germline, CDR1 is MDHEN and CDR2 is SYDVKM. This CDR3 spans 16 amino acids. V shed 4 bases and J 2 bases; nucleotides not matched to a gene: 10. CDR3 nucleotides: TGTGCCAGCAGTTCCACGGGGCGGGAGGATCCCTACGAGCAGTACTTC. This gives the protein CASSSTGREDPYEQYF.

The chain is built from TRBV12-5 and TRBJ2-7; 7 bases align to TRBD2. The CDR3 spans 12 residues. The trim removed 6 bases at V and 4 bases at J, leaving 3 bases unmatched. Germline V gene lookup returns CDR1 LGHNT and CDR2 FRNRAP. The CDR3 sequence: CASGPGGYEQYF. CDR3 sequence (DNA): TGTGCTAGTGGCCCGGGAGGATACGAGCAGTACTTC.

This chain connects TRBV9 to TRBJ2-3, with TRBD2 as a possible D gene (6 bases). Germline lookup yields CDR1 SGDLS and CDR2 YYNGEE. The CDR3 consists of 15 residues. The V gene lost 2 bases and the J gene lost 1 base, with 11 bases spanning the gap. CDR3 bases: TGTGCCAGCAGCGTCGGGGGTCGGGGCACAGATACGCAGTATTTT. Its protein product is CASSVGGRGTDTQYF.